This passage covers 2 T cell receptor beta chains from one sample sequenced in a study of CD8 T cells in Susac syndrome. A quantity of roughly 0.5 to 1 ug RNA underwent reverse transcription using random hexamers. TCRdb ran MiXCR on the immunoSEQ multiplex PCR reads and lists one entry per CDR3 protein. This sample yields approximately 200,000 distinct CDR3 sequences, of which more than 85% are seen a single time; about 0.12% belongs to the top ten. Sequenced sample: CD8+ T cells from PBMCs. Receptor source: a human donor with multiple sclerosis.

V is TRBV20-1 and J is TRBJ2-1; 12 bases are shared with TRBD2. The CDR3 runs to 14 residues. V shed 6 bases, J shed 4 bases, and the junction held 4 bases outside the gene matches. The germline V gene has CDR1 DFQATT and CDR2 SNEGSKA (reference sequence). The CDR3 sequence is CSAPSGRAYNEQFF. CDR3 coding DNA: TGCAGTGCCCCTAGCGGGAGGGCATACAATGAGCAGTTCTTC.

This clonotype has only one observation. The genes are TRBV29-1 and TRBJ1-2; TRBD1 might be the D (5 bases). CDR1 is SQVTM and CDR2 is ANQGSEA in the germline V gene. This CDR3 contains 11 residues. The V and J ends lost 6 bases and 5 bases respectively, with 10 bases between them. CDR3 nucleotide sequence: TGCAGCGTCCCCGGGGGGTATGGCTACACCTTC. Translated: CSVPGGYGYTF.